This TCR beta chain is drawn from a study of identical twins. From the 5' RACE reads, TCRdb called clonotypes with MiXCR, one entry per CDR3 protein. This sample yields around 370,000 distinct CDR3 sequences, of which about 10% are seen a single time; approximately 9.3% belongs to the top ten. V shed 7 bases and J shed 0 bases, with 13 bases lying between them. The length of the CDR3 is 15 residues. Germline CDR1 and CDR2: MNHNS and SASEGT. This clonotype turned up a few times. The source material was naive T cells sorted from blood. The chain uses TRBV6-1 and TRBJ1-5, with D hard to call. The sequence was obtained from a woman in her 50s in good health. CDR3 coding DNA: TGTGCCAGCATTACCGCATCGAATAGCAATCAGCCCCAGCATTTT. This translates into CASITASNSNQPQHF.